The clone carrying this T cell receptor beta chain has a handful of counts. Its antigen is unidentified. These data belong to a study of T cells after yellow fever vaccination. Whole-study results and caveats: Within FACS-sorted repertoires, abundant clonotypes contaminating from the bulk population could be present. Most clones from primary vaccination resurfaced after the booster (96% CD4, around 91% CD8).

TCRdb fed the 5' RACE reads into MiXCR, producing one record per CDR3 protein. The data hold 620,000 or so distinct CDR3 sequences, with around 12% observed a single time. This receptor was obtained from a young man who received the YFV17D yellow fever vaccine. Here the sequenced sample was PBMCs, taken on the day of the yellow fever booster vaccination.

The CDR3 sequence is CASRSDDYSNQPQHF. The DNA for the CDR3 is TGTGCCAGCAGGTCGGACGATTATAGCAATCAGCCCCAGCATTTT. The rearrangement uses TRBV27 and TRBJ1-5; D unclear. V lost 6 bases, J lost 0 bases, and 12 bases lay in between. There are 15 residues in the CDR3. Germline V gene data show CDR1 as MNHEY and CDR2 as SMNVEV (reference sequence).